The 25 T cell receptor beta chains below were found in one sample sequenced in a study of T cell repertoires and Cas9 in healthy adults. The data were produced by immunoSEQ multiplex PCR, yet TCRdb's version contains in-frame clones alone and is incomplete. The sample has about 22,000 clones; roughly nine tenths are singletons. Sequencing was performed on CD4+ effector T cells (CD127+, CD25-, CD137-, CD154-) from PBMCs; culture status not recorded. The receptors shown here come from a human donor in good health.

The chain uses TRBV5-5 and TRBJ1-5; D is uncertain. The V end lost 2 bases, the J end lost 6 bases, and 15 bases lay between the germline ends. The CDR3 is made up of 15 amino acids. The germline CDR1 and CDR2 sequences are SGHKS and YYEKEE (reference sequence). The CDR3 spells CASSLGPAPGQPQHF. The CDR3 DNA is TGTGCCAGCAGCTTAGGACCCGCCCCGGGTCAGCCCCAGCATTTT.

The table lists this clone with a few counts. This sequence joins TRBV28 and TRBJ2-3; no firm D call. The CDR3 length is 12 residues. Germline lookup yields CDR1 MDHEN and CDR2 SYDVKM. V lost 6 bases and J lost 0, with 4 bases in between. CDR3 loop: CASSGSTDTQYF. The DNA of the CDR3 is TGTGCCAGCAGCGGAAGCACAGATACGCAGTATTTT.

The genes are TRBV6-1 and TRBJ1-1; TRBD1 aligns across 7 bases. Germline V gene sequence: CDR1 MNHNS, CDR2 SASEGT. Trimming at V came to 4 bases and at J to 2 bases, leaving 7 bases not matched to a gene. This CDR3 contains 15 residues. For the CDR3, the DNA is TGTGCCAGCAGTGGGCCCCGACAGGGAAACACTGAAGCTTTCTTT. Residues: CASSGPRQGNTEAFF.

The chain carries TRBV6-5 and TRBJ1-4; the match to TRBD1 covers 7 bases. J lost 6 bases, V lost 7 bases, and 8 bases had no gene match. Looked up from germline, CDR1 is MNHEY and CDR2 is SVGAGI. There are 14 residues in the CDR3. CDR3 residues: CASKLSQGDEKLFF. Written as DNA, the CDR3 is TGTGCCAGCAAGCTTTCCCAGGGGGATGAAAAACTGTTTTTT.

The chain links TRBV4-2 to TRBJ2-5; TRBD1 aligns across 8 bases. Trimming cost V 2 bases and J 4 bases; bases outside gene matches: 6. Germline CDR1 reads LGHNA; CDR2 reads YNFKEQ. This CDR3 is 15 amino acids long. CDR3 DNA sequence: TGTGCCAGCAGCCAACACCCAGGGGGCCGAGAGACCCAGTACTTC. It encodes CASSQHPGGRETQYF.

The rearrangement uses TRBV4-1 and TRBJ2-5; maybe TRBD1 (7 bases). The CDR3 sequence is 20 residues long. Trimming took 4 bases from V and 4 from J, leaving 31 bases between them. CDR1 MGHRA and CDR2 YSYEKL come from the germline V gene. In DNA, the CDR3 is TGCGCCAGCAGCCGTATGGGGGGCGACAGGGAGTTTTCCGTTCGAGAGACCCAGTACTTC. Translating it yields CASSRMGGDREFSVRETQYF.

This sequence joins TRBV19 and TRBJ1-5; the D gene is possibly TRBD1 (6 bases). The CDR3 runs 15 residues. Between the trimmed V and J ends, which lost 5 bases and 6 bases, there was a span of 17 bases. Germline CDR1 and CDR2: LNHDA and SQIVND (reference sequence). CDR3 residues: CASSPSARGGQPQHF. DNA for the CDR3: TGTGCCAGTAGTCCTTCAGCCAGGGGCGGTCAGCCCCAGCATTTT.

The chain is built from TRBV5-1 and TRBJ2-7, with 7 bases lining up with TRBD1. Germline loops: CDR1 SGHRS, CDR2 YFSETQ. The junction had 7 bases not matched to a gene; V was cut back by 0 bases and J by 4 bases. The CDR3 length is 15 residues. The CDR3 DNA is TGCGCCAGCAGCTTGGTGTCAGGGGGAAATTACGAGCAGTACTTC. Its protein product is CASSLVSGGNYEQYF.

This sequence joins TRBV29-1 and TRBJ2-3; D ambiguous. The germline V gene has CDR1 SQVTM and CDR2 ANQGSEA. This CDR3 comprises 12 residues. V dropped 3 bases and J dropped 7 bases, with 11 bases sitting between them. The CDR3 DNA sequence: TGCAGCGTTGAGCTCCCGAACTATACGCAGTATTTT. Translating gives CSVELPNYTQYF.

This sequence joins TRBV6-5 and TRBJ1-1; possible D gene TRBD1, 6 bases. The germline gives CDR1 MNHEY, CDR2 SVGAGI. The V end lost 5 bases, the J end lost 8 bases, and 15 bases lay between the germline ends. The CDR3 has 13 residues. The CDR3 reads CASSPADRKEAFF. The CDR3 nucleotides are TGTGCCAGCAGTCCCGCCGACAGGAAAGAAGCTTTCTTT.

This chain uses TRBV5-5 with TRBJ1-6; weak D call: TRBD1 (6 bases). Looked up from germline, CDR1 is SGHKS and CDR2 is YYEKEE (reference sequence). Trimming removed 4 bases from V and 5 bases from J, with 16 bases in between. The CDR3 totals 16 residues. The CDR3 coding sequence is TGTGCCAGCAGCCCACTACGGACAGACGATAATTCACCCCTCCACTTT. Translation gives CASSPLRTDDNSPLHF.

The V call is TRBV2, the J call TRBJ2-7; D remains unclear. Germline CDR1 reads SNHLY; CDR2 reads FYNNEI. This CDR3 region has 11 residues. The CDR3 here is CAASLPYEQYF. For the CDR3, the DNA is TGTGCGGCCTCCTTACCCTACGAGCAGTACTTC.

The rearrangement links TRBV9 to TRBJ2-7, with 8 bases fitting TRBD2. Unmatched junction bases numbered 9, after V lost 4 bases and J lost 3 bases. The CDR3 is made up of 15 amino acids. The germline V gene encodes CDR1 SGDLS and CDR2 YYNGEE. In nucleotides, the CDR3 is TGTGCCAGCAGCCCCCGGGGGGCGGGAGGCTACGAGCAGTACTTC. Its translation is CASSPRGAGGYEQYF.

As concerns this clone: The junction does not match germline at one end; this may be a read error. This rearrangement joins TRBV7-2 to TRBJ1-1; unclear D gene. Germline-derived CDR1 and CDR2 are SGHTA and FQGNSA. The CDR3 totals 13 residues. The CDR3 DNA is TGTGCCAACAGCTTAATCGGCGGTTTAGAAGCTTTCTTT. Its protein is CANSLIGGLEAFF.

This clone was picked up one time. The V and J genes are TRBV4-2 and TRBJ1-1; D is possibly TRBD1 (5 bases). Germline V lookup: CDR1 LGHNA, CDR2 YNFKEQ. Trimming took 0 bases from V and 5 from J, leaving 10 bases between them. CDR3 size: 14 residues. As DNA, the CDR3 is TGTGCCAGCAGCCAAGAACGGACAAAGACTGAAGCTTTCTTT. It codes for CASSQERTKTEAFF.

The chain recombines TRBV11-1 with TRBJ2-2; D is tentatively TRBD1 or TRBD2 (6 bases each). V shed 9 bases and J shed 6 bases, with 17 bases lying between them. Germline CDR1 reads SGHAT; CDR2 reads FQDESV (reference sequence). The CDR3 is made up of 14 amino acids. The CDR3 DNA follows: TGTGCCAGTGCATGGCAGGGGAGGTCCGGGGAGCTGTTTTTT. Translation gives CASAWQGRSGELFF.

This clone was observed a few times. Germline and junction disagree at one end, which may indicate a read error. The chain couples TRBV7-7 to TRBJ2-2, with TRBD1 matching over 7 bases. The V gene's germline CDR1 is SSHAT and CDR2 FNYEAQ (reference sequence). This CDR3 has 15 amino acids. CDR3 region: CASSPKQGRAGELFF. The CDR3 DNA reads as TGTGCTAGCAGCCCTAAACAGGGGCGCGCCGGGGAGCTGTTTTTT.

The V and J genes are TRBV12-5 and TRBJ1-2; unclear D gene. This CDR3 has 16 amino acids. Deletions cut 4 bases from V and 4 bases from J, with 19 bases between. Germline V gene sequence: CDR1 LGHNT, CDR2 FRNRAP. The CDR3 sequence is CASGSALVGRSYGYTF. The CDR3 DNA reads TGTGCTAGTGGTTCGGCCCTCGTGGGAAGGAGCTATGGCTACACCTTC.

V is TRBV19 and J is TRBJ2-1; D ambiguous. Germline V CDR1 and CDR2: LNHDA, SQIVND (reference sequence). V was clipped by 1 base and J by 0 bases, with 16 bases between them. The CDR3 has 18 residues. The CDR3 here is CASSIGTSVRLSYNEQFF. Here the CDR3 DNA reads TGTGCCAGTAGTATAGGAACTTCGGTAAGACTCTCCTACAATGAGCAGTTCTTC.

This clone was found once. The rearrangement links TRBV29-1 to TRBJ2-7; D is ambiguous. This CDR3 spans 12 amino acids. CDR1 and CDR2 from the germline V gene are SQVTM and ANQGSEA. V was pared by 4 bases and J by 0 bases, with 7 bases between. This CDR3 is CSVVGSSYEQYF. As DNA, the CDR3 is TGCAGCGTTGTAGGCAGCTCCTACGAGCAGTACTTC.

The chain joins TRBV2 to TRBJ1-5, with D possibly matching TRBD1 (6 bases). V was pared by 6 bases and J by 5 bases, with 14 bases between. The CDR3 runs to 14 residues. Germline CDR1 reads SNHLY; CDR2 reads FYNNEI. CDR3 loop: CASSSQGLYQPQHF. The CDR3 DNA sequence: TGTGCCAGCAGCTCACAGGGTCTCTATCAGCCCCAGCATTTT.

This clone was found once. This CDR3 is CASSLGQSNEKLFF. In nucleotides, the CDR3 is TGTGCCAGCAGCTTGGGACAGTCTAATGAAAAACTGTTTTTT. This chain links TRBV7-9 with TRBJ1-4; 7 bases are a match to TRBD1. V lost 3 bases to trimming and J lost 3 bases; unmatched junction nucleotides: 1. Germline values: CDR1 SEHNR, CDR2 FQNEAQ (reference sequence). This CDR3 is built from 14 residues.

The genes are TRBV5-1 and TRBJ1-5; D is possibly TRBD1 (5 bases). V lost 0 bases and J 0 bases, leaving 7 bases between the germline ends. This CDR3 has 15 amino acids. Germline V CDR1 and CDR2: SGHRS, YFSETQ. Here the CDR3 reads CASSLAGGSNQPQHF. As DNA, the CDR3 is TGCGCCAGCAGCTTGGCCGGGGGTAGCAATCAGCCCCAGCATTTT.

V and J are TRBV7-2 and TRBJ1-3; 9 nucleotides align to TRBD1. V gave up 1 base and J gave up 4 bases; unmatched junction bases: 2. The CDR3 spans 15 residues. Germline-derived CDR1 and CDR2 are SGHTA and FQGNSA. The DNA of the CDR3 is TGTGCCAGCAGCTTAGGGACAGGGGCCGGAAACACCATATATTTT. Protein sequence: CASSLGTGAGNTIYF.

CDR3 in DNA: TGTGCCAGCAGCTTCGGTCCAGTCGGGGCCGACACCGGGGAGCTGTTTTTT. It is translated as CASSFGPVGADTGELFF. The chain recombines TRBV5-6 with TRBJ2-2; the D call may be TRBD1 or TRBD2 (5 bases each). Germline V gene data show CDR1 as SGHDT and CDR2 as YYEEEE. V lost 2 bases to trimming and J lost 3 bases, with 17 bases between them. The CDR3 runs 17 residues. The full variable domain, rest sourced from reference TRBV5-6 and TRBJ2-2, is DAGVTQSPTHLIKTRGQQVTLRCSPKSGHDTVSWYQQALGQGPQFIFQYYEEEERQRGNFPDRFSGHQFPNYSSELNVNALLLGDSALYLCASSFGPVGADTGELFFGEGSRLTVL.